This T cell receptor beta chain is drawn from a study of T cells after somatic rescue of genetic block. Turning to this clone: Sequence at one end of the junction differs from germline and may be a read error. At the DNA level, this CDR3 is encoded by other sequences in the same sample as well.

The CDR3 extends over 14 amino acids. Germline assignment: CDR1 MNHEY and CDR2 SVGAGI. Repertoires were generated with immunoSEQ multiplex PCR, while TCRdb's copy carries only in-frame clones and drops some. The sample includes tens of thousands of clones, 80% to 90% of them seen just once. The sequenced material came from peripheral blood mononuclear cells (PBMCs). The genes are TRBV6-5 and TRBJ2-1; a weak D match, TRBD1 (6 bases). The sequence came from a woman under 30. CDR3: CASSTQGVHNEQFF. CDR3 coding DNA: TGTGCCAGCAGTACACAGGGTGTACACAATGAACAGTTCTTC.